Presented here are 14 T cell receptor beta chains from one specimen sequenced in a study of T cells in Graves' hyperthyroidism and ophthalmopathy. TCR beta CDR3 regions were amplified from RNA. Researchers ran a first-round RT-PCR on the TCR CDR3 using the HTBI primer set. Using its own MiXCR run on the multiplex PCR reads, TCRdb lists one record per CDR3 protein. The repertoire has fewer than 500,000 distinct CDR3 sequences, 14% to 15% of them found once; the top ten carry 13%. Sequenced: blood. These receptors all come from a man aged 18-30 years with Graves' ophthalmopathy.

The chain has TRBV6-1 and TRBJ1-2, with D unresolved. Deletions cut 8 bases from V and 4 bases from J, with 14 bases between. From germline, CDR1 is MNHNS and CDR2 SASEGT. This CDR3 has 13 amino acids. The CDR3: CASSVGASYGYTF. Written as DNA, the CDR3 is TGTGCCAGCTCCGTAGGAGCTAGCTATGGCTACACCTTC.

There are a few counts of this clonotype. The chain uses TRBV6-1 and TRBJ2-1; TRBD2 is a possible D gene (6 bases). CDR1 is MNHNS, CDR2 SASEGT, per germline. V was clipped by 11 bases and J by 5 bases, with 16 bases between them. This CDR3 has 13 amino acids. This CDR3 is CAGEAAVNNEQFF. The DNA of the CDR3 is TGTGCCGGGGAGGCGGCAGTTAACAATGAGCAGTTCTTC.

The gene calls are TRBV7-2 and TRBJ2-1; 7 bases align to TRBD2. The J call may be faulty, since TRBJ2-7 better matches the DNA end. CDR1 SGHTA and CDR2 FQGNSA come from the germline V gene. There are 15 residues in the CDR3. The DNA for the CDR3 is TGTGCCAGCAGCGCTACTAGCGCCACCTACAATGAGCAGTACTTC. This sequence encodes CASSATSATYNEQYF.

The chain is built from TRBV18 and TRBJ1-5, with TRBD1 identical over 9 bases. With 6 bases clipped from V and 4 bases from J, the junction kept 16 bases outside the gene matches. Germline V gene data show CDR1 as KGHSH and CDR2 as LQKENI. CDR3 length: 18 amino acids. CDR3: CASSLFPAGQGENQPQHF. The CDR3 nucleotides are TGTGCCAGCTCCCTATTCCCGGCGGGACAGGGAGAGAATCAGCCCCAGCATTTT.

This clonotype was counted at least ten times. The chain is built from TRBV4-1 and TRBJ1-2; a weak D match, TRBD1 (5 bases). V gave up 0 bases and J gave up 2 bases, with 10 bases separating them. Per the germline V gene, CDR1 is MGHRA and CDR2 is YSYEKL. The CDR3 is 15 amino acids. The CDR3 nucleotides read TGCGCCAGCAGCCAAGAGACAGCCCTAAACTATGGCTACACCTTC. This encodes CASSQETALNYGYTF.

This clonotype was recorded at least ten times. The V call is TRBV5-5, the J call TRBJ1-5; 8 bases agree with TRBD1. CDR1 and CDR2 (germline): SGHKS, YYEKEE (reference sequence). J lost 7 bases, V lost 0 bases, and 6 bases had no gene match. There are 15 residues in the CDR3. The CDR3 DNA sequence: TGTGCCAGCAGCTTGGTTGTGACAGGGGACCAGCCCCAGCATTTT. This translates into CASSLVVTGDQPQHF.

J is TRBJ1-4 and V is TRBV7-9, with a tentative D call TRBD1 (5 bases). Germline CDR1 and CDR2: SEHNR and FQNEAQ (reference sequence). The CDR3 sequence is 11 residues long. V dropped 3 bases and J dropped 10 bases, with 6 bases sitting between them. The CDR3 region is CASSLGGKLFF. The CDR3 DNA follows: TGTGCCAGCAGCTTGGGGGGAAAACTGTTTTTT.

This clonotype was observed many times. This chain uses TRBV20-1 with TRBJ1-2; D remains ambiguous. Germline V gene data show CDR1 as DFQATT and CDR2 as SNEGSKA (reference sequence). V lost 6 bases and J 1 base, leaving 9 bases between the germline ends. The CDR3 has 12 residues. The CDR3 nucleotides are TGCAGTGCGCTGGGGAGTAACTATGGCTACACCTTC. It specifies CSALGSNYGYTF.

Many counts were recorded for this clonotype. The rearrangement joins TRBV5-1 to TRBJ2-1; no clear D gene. Deletions cut 2 bases from V and 0 bases from J, with 6 bases between. Germline CDR1 and CDR2: SGHRS and YFSETQ. This CDR3 has 14 amino acids. The DNA of the CDR3 is TGCGCCAGCAGCTTAAGTAGCTCCTACAATGAGCAGTTCTTC. This codes for CASSLSSSYNEQFF. Using reference TRBV5-1 and TRBJ2-1 for the parts outside the CDR3, the full variable domain is KAGVTQTPRYLIKTRGQQVTLSCSPISGHRSVSWYQQTPGQGLQFLFEYFSETQRNKGNFPGRFSGRQFSNSRSEMNVSTLELGDSALYLCASSLSSSYNEQFFGPGTRLTVL.

A word on this clonotype: This could be a read error, since a much larger clone is one nucleotide away. Because the CDR3 is missing its conserved closing phenylalanine or tryptophan, this is likely a read error. V gene TRBV6-1 combines with J gene TRBJ1-5; D may be TRBD1 (6 bases). In germline, CDR1 is MNHNS, CDR2 SASEGT. CDR3 length equals 18 residues. The V end lost 6 bases, the J end lost 1 base, and 22 bases lay between the germline ends. CDR3 sequence: CASRALFPFTGSNQPQHS. For the CDR3, the DNA is TGTGCCAGCAGGGCCCTTTTCCCTTTTACAGGGAGCAATCAGCCCCAGCATTCT.

This clonotype was seen repeatedly, ten times or more. V usage is TRBV27 and J usage is TRBJ2-7; D is unclear. V lost 2 bases to trimming and J lost 2 bases, with 7 bases between them. The length of the CDR3 is 13 residues. CDR1 and CDR2 from the germline V gene are MNHEY and SMNVEV (reference sequence). The CDR3 protein is CASSLVGPYEQYF. The CDR3 nucleotides read TGTGCCAGCAGTTTAGTCGGGCCCTACGAGCAGTACTTC.

DNA for the CDR3: TGTGCCATCAGGCCCGGGACAGGGATCTACGAGCAGTACTTC. The encoded protein is CAIRPGTGIYEQYF. The chain links TRBV10-3 to TRBJ2-7, with TRBD1 identical over 9 bases. This CDR3 spans 14 amino acids. Unmatched junction bases numbered 6, after V lost 6 bases and J lost 3 bases. Germline V lookup: CDR1 ENHRY, CDR2 SYGVKD.

This clonotype was detected many times. This sequence joins TRBV12-3 or TRBV12-4 and TRBJ2-3, with 14 bases lining up with TRBD2. CDR3 length equals 21 residues. V lost 6 bases and J lost 0; bases outside the gene matches: 17. CDR3 DNA sequence: TGTGCCAGCAGGGTTTCCGGGACCCTAGGACTAGCGGGGGGTAGCACAGATACGCAGTATTTT. Amino acid sequence: CASRVSGTLGLAGGSTDTQYF.

The table lists this clonotype with many counts. This chain connects TRBV10-3 to TRBJ2-7, with TRBD1 matching 9 bases. This CDR3 spans 19 amino acids. After removal of 0 bases from V and 2 bases from J, the junction contained 14 bases not matched to a gene. Germline V gives CDR1 ENHRY, CDR2 SYGVKD. DNA for the CDR3: TGTGCCATCAGTGAGTCGGTTTTGAGGGACAGGGAAATAACCTACGAGCAGTACTTC. Translated, it gives CAISESVLRDREITYEQYF.